The 4 T cell receptor beta chains presented below share a single source sample, sequenced in a study of blood T cells in healthy people across ages. Next came a second PCR, run for about 7 to 12 cycles, which used a sample-barcoded 5' primer along with a J-beta primer mix. In TCRdb, the 5' RACE reads were re-called with MiXCR into one record per CDR3 protein. The table records hundreds of thousands of distinct CDR3 sequences, roughly 56% of them present only once. Sequenced sample: blood. Receptors originate from a middle-aged man in good health.

CDR3 loop: CASSLAFGSDTQYF. The CDR3 DNA reads TGTGCCAGCAGCTTGGCCTTCGGGTCAGATACGCAGTATTTT. The rearrangement joins TRBV5-5 to TRBJ2-3; D ambiguous. Per the germline V gene, CDR1 is SGHKS and CDR2 is YYEKEE (reference sequence). This CDR3 has 14 amino acids. Trimming cost V 0 bases and J 4 bases, with 9 bases left between them.

The chain joins TRBV29-1 to TRBJ2-4; D possibly corresponds to TRBD2 (6 bases). Per germline, CDR1 SQVTM and CDR2 ANQGSEA. CDR3 size: 13 residues. V was pared by 6 bases and J by 2 bases, with 11 bases between. In DNA form, the CDR3 reads TGCAGCGTCCGGGGGTCTTCCAAAAACATTCAGTACTTC. This gives the protein CSVRGSSKNIQYF.

DNA of the CDR3: TGTGCCAGCAGCCAAGAAAGACGATCTAGCGGGTTCTACAATGAGCAGTTCTTC. Translated, it gives CASSQERRSSGFYNEQFF. The V gene is TRBV3-1, the J gene TRBJ2-1, with 8 nucleotides matching TRBD2. Germline CDR1 LGHDT, CDR2 YNNKEL (reference sequence). V gave up 0 bases and J gave up 3 bases; unmatched junction bases: 10. The CDR3 has 18 amino acids.

This clonotype came up a few times. The rearrangement uses TRBV2 and TRBJ2-1, with 8 bases matching TRBD2. CDR3 size: 17 residues. V shed 0 bases and J 2 bases; nucleotides not matched to a gene: 6. Germline V gives CDR1 SNHLY, CDR2 FYNNEI. CDR3 sequence (DNA): TGTGCCAGCAGTGAAGCCGAGGAGCGGGAGACCTACAATGAGCAGTTCTTC. Residues: CASSEAEERETYNEQFF.